What follows describes a single T cell receptor (beta chain). The target antigen is unknown. The repertoire was sequenced with immunoSEQ multiplex PCR; TCRdb's copy has only in-frame clones and lacks some. This table has about 82,000 clones, about 87% appearing once. The source of the sample is a study of siplizumab effects on memory and regulatory T cells. General observations from the study: Naive T cells, seemingly more diverse than memory cells, seemed major alloresponse contributors. Naive or memory phenotype was unassignable for roughly 75-96% of proliferating CD4+ or CD8+ clones. Sequences below about 10^-5 frequency were poorly captured, and few alloreactive clones mapped to unstimulated subsets.

Trimming cost V 6 bases and J 0 bases; bases outside gene matches: 8. The CDR3 extends over 17 amino acids. Per germline, CDR1 SEHNR and CDR2 FQNEAQ (reference sequence). The source material was Tregs sorted from blood. This sequence was found in a human donor in good health. The chain recombines TRBV7-9 with TRBJ1-2; TRBD1 agrees at 12 bases. CDR3 DNA: TGTGCCAGCAGTCCGATTGGGACAGGGGGCACTAACTATGGCTACACCTTC. It specifies CASSPIGTGGTNYGYTF.